A selection of T cell receptor beta chains follows, all from one sample in a study of blood T cell repertoires in COVID-19. Clones were read by immunoSEQ multiplex PCR, and TCRdb kept only the in-frame ones, dropping some. The data hold some 14,000 clones, with 75% to 90% observed a single time. The sequencing sample was made of peripheral blood. These receptor sequences come from a human donor in a cohort sampled during active COVID-19. The conserved cysteine and the conserved F or W are not part of the CDR3 here. Each record gives: clone size, V gene, J gene, CDR3 protein. Expanded clones get a size class; other rows say once, few or many, or leave the size out.

abundance: -; v_gene: TRBV4-2; j_gene: TRBJ1-5; CDR3aa: ASSQGQGGQPQH
abundance: few; v_gene: TRBV28; j_gene: TRBJ2-6; CDR3aa: ASSFNEGATGANVLT
abundance: -; v_gene: TRBV9; j_gene: TRBJ2-2; CDR3aa: ASSMTGGNTGELF
abundance: -; v_gene: TRBV7-8; j_gene: TRBJ1-2; CDR3aa: ASSPRDSTNYGYT
abundance: -; v_gene: TRBV7-9; j_gene: TRBJ2-3; CDR3aa: ASSLEGSTDTQY
abundance: -; v_gene: TRBV28; j_gene: TRBJ1-5; CDR3aa: ASSLSRLGNQPQH
abundance: -; v_gene: TRBV5-1; j_gene: TRBJ2-7; CDR3aa: ASSLGQGAGDEQY
abundance: -; v_gene: TRBV4-1; j_gene: TRBJ2-1; CDR3aa: ASSQTGTSGRAGDRF
abundance: -; v_gene: TRBV6-5; j_gene: TRBJ1-5; CDR3aa: ASSNRGRNQPQH
abundance: -; v_gene: TRBV6-6; j_gene: TRBJ2-1; CDR3aa: ASRGTSSYNEQF
abundance: -; v_gene: TRBV5-6; j_gene: TRBJ2-1; CDR3aa: ASSVRQGAREQF
abundance: -; v_gene: TRBV28; j_gene: TRBJ2-2; CDR3aa: ASRLRTGQAGELF
abundance: -; v_gene: TRBV5-1; j_gene: TRBJ2-7; CDR3aa: ASSTGQPRGEQY
abundance: -; v_gene: TRBV28; j_gene: TRBJ2-3; CDR3aa: ASSLGQVPYTDTQY
abundance: -; v_gene: TRBV5-4; j_gene: TRBJ2-3; CDR3aa: ASSSAGGVTDTQY
abundance: once; v_gene: TRBV27; j_gene: TRBJ2-7; CDR3aa: ASSWQGRSSYEQY
abundance: -; v_gene: TRBV19; j_gene: TRBJ2-6; CDR3aa: ASSIRSGLGANVLT
abundance: -; v_gene: TRBV10-3; j_gene: TRBJ1-1; CDR3aa: AISSVGQGNTEAF
abundance: -; v_gene: TRBV6-6; j_gene: TRBJ2-2; CDR3aa: ASSRSGLAGNTGELF
abundance: -; v_gene: TRBV19; j_gene: TRBJ1-5; CDR3aa: ASSIEGQGNQPQH
abundance: -; v_gene: TRBV19; j_gene: TRBJ1-1; CDR3aa: ASSIDPTGAMNTEAF
abundance: -; v_gene: TRBV5-1; j_gene: TRBJ2-5; CDR3aa: ASRLLTGGRETQY
abundance: -; v_gene: TRBV7-9; j_gene: TRBJ1-5; CDR3aa: ASSQDRVGRGNQPQH
abundance: -; v_gene: TRBV19; j_gene: TRBJ1-1; CDR3aa: ASSMLQRGTEAF
abundance: -; v_gene: TRBV27; j_gene: TRBJ1-5; CDR3aa: ASSPTGTGFQGQPQH
abundance: -; v_gene: TRBV3-1/TRBV3-2; j_gene: TRBJ2-1; CDR3aa: ASSLRGSGEQF
abundance: once; v_gene: TRBV9; j_gene: TRBJ2-3; CDR3aa: ASSVDLHTQY
abundance: -; v_gene: TRBV27; j_gene: TRBJ1-5; CDR3aa: ASSPETGRQPQH
abundance: -; v_gene: TRBV4-1; j_gene: TRBJ1-2; CDR3aa: ASSQQGNYGYT
abundance: -; v_gene: TRBV19; j_gene: TRBJ2-7; CDR3aa: ASRKGQSYEQY